These 2 T cell receptor beta chains originate from one sample sequenced in a study of control samples from healthy donors and cancer patients. Here immunoSEQ multiplex PCR was the method, and the copy in TCRdb shows in-frame clones only, minus some. The sample holds 150,000 to 200,000 clones, roughly 92% seen once. Sample: blood. The receptors stem from a young man in good health.

Only one count was recorded for this clone. V and J are TRBV7-3 and TRBJ1-5; D uncertain. V lost 1 base and J lost 7, with 11 bases in between. Looked up from germline, CDR1 is SGHTA and CDR2 is FQGTGA. This CDR3 contains 14 residues. The CDR3 reads CASSLNGPGQPQHF. The CDR3 DNA reads as TGTGCCAGCAGCTTAAACGGGCCGGGGCAGCCCCAGCATTTT.

The V and J genes are TRBV19 and TRBJ1-5, with D possibly being TRBD1 (6 bases). Trimming pared 6 bases from V and 4 bases from J, leaving 19 bases between. Germline assignment: CDR1 LNHDA and CDR2 SQIVND (reference sequence). The CDR3 loop spans 16 amino acids. CDR3 DNA sequence: TGTGCCAGTAGACCACTGACAGGCGGGGGGAATCAGCCCCAGCATTTT. Protein: CASRPLTGGGNQPQHF.